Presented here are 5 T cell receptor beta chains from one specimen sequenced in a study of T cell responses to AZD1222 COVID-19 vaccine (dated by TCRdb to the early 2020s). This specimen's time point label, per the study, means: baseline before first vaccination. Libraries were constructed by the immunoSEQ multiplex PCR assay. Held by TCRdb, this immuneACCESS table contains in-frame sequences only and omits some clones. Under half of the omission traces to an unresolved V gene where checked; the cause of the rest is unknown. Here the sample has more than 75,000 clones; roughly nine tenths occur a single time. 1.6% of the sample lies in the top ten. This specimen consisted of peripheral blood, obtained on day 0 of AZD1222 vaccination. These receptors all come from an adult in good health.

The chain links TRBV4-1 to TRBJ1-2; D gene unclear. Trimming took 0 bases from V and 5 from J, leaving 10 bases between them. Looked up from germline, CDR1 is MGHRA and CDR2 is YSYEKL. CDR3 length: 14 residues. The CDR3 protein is CASSQDSLTYGYTF. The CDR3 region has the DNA TGCGCCAGCAGCCAAGATTCACTAACTTATGGCTACACCTTC.

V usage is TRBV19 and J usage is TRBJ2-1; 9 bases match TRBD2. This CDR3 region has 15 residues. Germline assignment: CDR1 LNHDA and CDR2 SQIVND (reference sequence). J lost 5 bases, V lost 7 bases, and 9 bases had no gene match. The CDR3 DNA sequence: TGTGCCAGTACCCAATTTAGCGGGGGTAACAATGAGCAGTTCTTC. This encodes CASTQFSGGNNEQFF.

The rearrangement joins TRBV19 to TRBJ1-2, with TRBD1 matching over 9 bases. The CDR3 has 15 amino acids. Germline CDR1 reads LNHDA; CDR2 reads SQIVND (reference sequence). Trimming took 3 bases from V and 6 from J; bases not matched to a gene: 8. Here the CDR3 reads CASSIRRTGADGYTF. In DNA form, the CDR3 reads TGTGCCAGTAGTATCCGAAGGACAGGGGCGGATGGCTACACCTTC.

Written as DNA, the CDR3 is TGTGCCAGCAGCCTGGGGGGAAAAAAACTGTTTTTT. This encodes CASSLGGKKLFF. The chain joins TRBV5-5 to TRBJ1-4; D may be TRBD1 (5 bases). The CDR3 runs 12 residues. Germline values: CDR1 SGHKS, CDR2 YYEKEE (reference sequence). V was pared by 4 bases and J by 9 bases, with 10 bases between.

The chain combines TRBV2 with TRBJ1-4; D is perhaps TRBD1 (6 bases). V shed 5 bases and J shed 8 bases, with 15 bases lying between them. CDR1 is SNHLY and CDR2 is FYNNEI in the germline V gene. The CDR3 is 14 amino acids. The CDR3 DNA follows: TGTGCCAGCAGTCTTAAAAGGACAGTAGAAAAACTGTTTTTT. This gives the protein CASSLKRTVEKLFF.